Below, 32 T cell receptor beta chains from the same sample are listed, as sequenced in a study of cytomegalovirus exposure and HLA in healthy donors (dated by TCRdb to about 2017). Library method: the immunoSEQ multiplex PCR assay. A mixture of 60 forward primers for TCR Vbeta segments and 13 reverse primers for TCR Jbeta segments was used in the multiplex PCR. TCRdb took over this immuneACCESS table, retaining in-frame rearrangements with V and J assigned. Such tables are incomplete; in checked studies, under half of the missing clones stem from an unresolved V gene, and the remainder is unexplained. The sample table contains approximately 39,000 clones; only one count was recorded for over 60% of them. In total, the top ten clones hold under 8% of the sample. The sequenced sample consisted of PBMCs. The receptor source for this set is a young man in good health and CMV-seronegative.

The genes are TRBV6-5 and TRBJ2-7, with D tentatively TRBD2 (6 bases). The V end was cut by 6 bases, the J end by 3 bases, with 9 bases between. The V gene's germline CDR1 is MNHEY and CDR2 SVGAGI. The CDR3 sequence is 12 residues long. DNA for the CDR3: TGTGCCAGCAGCCCCGGGGGCTACGAGCAGTACTTC. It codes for CASSPGGYEQYF.

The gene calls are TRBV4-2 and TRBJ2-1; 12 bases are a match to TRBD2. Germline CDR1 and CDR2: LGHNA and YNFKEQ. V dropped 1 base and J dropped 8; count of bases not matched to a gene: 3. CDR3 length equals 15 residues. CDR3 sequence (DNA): TGTGCCAGCAGCCAAGGGCTAGCGGGGGGGGATGAGCAGTTCTTC. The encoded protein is CASSQGLAGGDEQFF.

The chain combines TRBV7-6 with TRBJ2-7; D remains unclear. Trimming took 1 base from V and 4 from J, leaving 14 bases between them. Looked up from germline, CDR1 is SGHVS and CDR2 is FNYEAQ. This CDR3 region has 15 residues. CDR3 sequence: CASSLGFSQVYEQYF. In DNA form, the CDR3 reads TGTGCCAGCAGCTTAGGGTTCAGTCAGGTGTACGAGCAGTACTTC.

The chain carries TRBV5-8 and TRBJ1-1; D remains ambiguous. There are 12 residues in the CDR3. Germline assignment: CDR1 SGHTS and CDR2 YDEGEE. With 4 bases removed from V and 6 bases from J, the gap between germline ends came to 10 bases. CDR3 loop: CASSKLTPEAFF. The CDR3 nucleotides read TGTGCCAGCAGCAAACTGACACCTGAAGCTTTCTTT.

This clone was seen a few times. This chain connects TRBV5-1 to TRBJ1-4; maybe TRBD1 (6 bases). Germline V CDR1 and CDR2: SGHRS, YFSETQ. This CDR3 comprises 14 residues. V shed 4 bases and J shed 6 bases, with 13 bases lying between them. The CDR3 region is CASSRQGRDEKLFF. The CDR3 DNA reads TGCGCCAGCAGCCGGCAGGGGAGAGATGAAAAACTGTTTTTT.

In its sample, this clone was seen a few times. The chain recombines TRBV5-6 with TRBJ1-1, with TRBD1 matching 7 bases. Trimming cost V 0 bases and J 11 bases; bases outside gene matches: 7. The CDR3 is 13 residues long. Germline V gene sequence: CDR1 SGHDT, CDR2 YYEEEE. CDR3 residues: CASSLGAKQGAFF. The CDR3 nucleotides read TGTGCCAGCAGCTTGGGGGCGAAACAGGGGGCTTTCTTT.

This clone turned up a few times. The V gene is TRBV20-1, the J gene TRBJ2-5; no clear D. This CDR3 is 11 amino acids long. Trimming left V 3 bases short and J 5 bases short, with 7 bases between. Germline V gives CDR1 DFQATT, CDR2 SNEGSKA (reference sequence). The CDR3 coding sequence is TGCAGTGCTAGTCGCGCGGAGACCCAGTACTTC. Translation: CSASRAETQYF.

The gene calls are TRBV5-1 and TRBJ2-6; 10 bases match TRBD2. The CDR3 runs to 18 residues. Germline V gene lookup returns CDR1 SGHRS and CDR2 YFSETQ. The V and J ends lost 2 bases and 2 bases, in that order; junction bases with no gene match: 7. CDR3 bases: TGCGCCAGCAGCTTCCTAGCGGGAGCCCCCCCTGGGGCCAACGTCCTGACTTTC. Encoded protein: CASSFLAGAPPGANVLTF.

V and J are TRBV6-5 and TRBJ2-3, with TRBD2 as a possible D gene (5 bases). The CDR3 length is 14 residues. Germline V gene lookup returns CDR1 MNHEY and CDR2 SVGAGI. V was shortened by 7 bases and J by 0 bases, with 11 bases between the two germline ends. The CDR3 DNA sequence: TGTGCCAGCACAGTCCCGGGGAGCACAGATACGCAGTATTTT. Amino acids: CASTVPGSTDTQYF.

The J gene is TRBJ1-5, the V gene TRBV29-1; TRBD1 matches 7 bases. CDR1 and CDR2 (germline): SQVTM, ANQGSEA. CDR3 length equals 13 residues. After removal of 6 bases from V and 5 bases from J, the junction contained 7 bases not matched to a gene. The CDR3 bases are TGCAGCGTCGCGACAGGGACCCATCAGCCCCAGCATTTT. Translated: CSVATGTHQPQHF.

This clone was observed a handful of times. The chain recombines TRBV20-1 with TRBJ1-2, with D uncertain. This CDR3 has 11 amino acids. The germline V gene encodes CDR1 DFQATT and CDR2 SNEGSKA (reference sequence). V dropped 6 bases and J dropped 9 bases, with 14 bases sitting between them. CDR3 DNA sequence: TGCAGTGCCAGTTTGGGAGGCCGCTACACCTTC. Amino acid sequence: CSASLGGRYTF.

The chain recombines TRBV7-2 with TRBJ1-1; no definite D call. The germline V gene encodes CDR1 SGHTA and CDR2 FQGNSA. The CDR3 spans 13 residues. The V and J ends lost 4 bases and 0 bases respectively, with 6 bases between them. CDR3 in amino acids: CASSSGMNTEAFF. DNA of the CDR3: TGTGCCAGCAGCTCCGGGATGAACACTGAAGCTTTCTTT.

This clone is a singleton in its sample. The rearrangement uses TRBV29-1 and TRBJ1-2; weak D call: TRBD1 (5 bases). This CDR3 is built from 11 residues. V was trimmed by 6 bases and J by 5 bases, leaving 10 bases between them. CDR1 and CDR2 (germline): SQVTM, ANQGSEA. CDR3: CSVTDLYGYTF. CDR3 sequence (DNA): TGCAGCGTGACAGATCTTTATGGCTACACCTTC.

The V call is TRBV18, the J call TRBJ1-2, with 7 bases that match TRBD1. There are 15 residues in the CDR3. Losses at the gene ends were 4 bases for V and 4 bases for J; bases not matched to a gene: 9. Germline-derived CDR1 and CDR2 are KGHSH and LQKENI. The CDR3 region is CASSQGETGAYGYTF. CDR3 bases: TGTGCCAGCTCACAGGGGGAAACAGGGGCCTATGGCTACACCTTC.

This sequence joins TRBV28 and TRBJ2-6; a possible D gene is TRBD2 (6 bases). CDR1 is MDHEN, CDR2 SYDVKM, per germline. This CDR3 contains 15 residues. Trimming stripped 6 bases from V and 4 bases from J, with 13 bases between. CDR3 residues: CASSRGASGANVLTF. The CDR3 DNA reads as TGTGCCAGCAGCCGCGGGGCTTCCGGGGCCAACGTCCTGACTTTC.

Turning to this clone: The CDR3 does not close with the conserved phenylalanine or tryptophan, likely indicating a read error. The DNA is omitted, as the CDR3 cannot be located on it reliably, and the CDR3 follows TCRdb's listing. The CDR3 loop is CASSLKAGGTYDH. This chain connects TRBV5-6 to TRBJ2-7; the D call TRBD2 from the table was never checked on the DNA. Ends included, the CDR3 has 13 residues. Germline CDR1 SGHDT, CDR2 YYEEEE.

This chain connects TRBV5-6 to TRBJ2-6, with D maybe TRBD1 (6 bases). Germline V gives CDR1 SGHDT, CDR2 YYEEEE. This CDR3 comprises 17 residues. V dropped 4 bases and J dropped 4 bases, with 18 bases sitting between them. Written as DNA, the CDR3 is TGTGCCAGCAGCCAGCTTGGCCAGGGGACCGGGGCCAACGTCCTGACTTTC. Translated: CASSQLGQGTGANVLTF.

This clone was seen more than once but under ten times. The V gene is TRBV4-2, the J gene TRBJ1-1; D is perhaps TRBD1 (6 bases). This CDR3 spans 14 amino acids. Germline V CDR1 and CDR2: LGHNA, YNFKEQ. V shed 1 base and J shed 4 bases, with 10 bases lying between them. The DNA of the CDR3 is TGTGCCAGCAGCCAAGGGCAGGGGATCACTGAAGCTTTCTTT. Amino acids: CASSQGQGITEAFF.

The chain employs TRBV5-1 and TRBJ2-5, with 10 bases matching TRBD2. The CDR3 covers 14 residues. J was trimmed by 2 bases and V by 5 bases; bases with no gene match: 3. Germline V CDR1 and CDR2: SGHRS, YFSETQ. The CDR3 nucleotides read TGCGCCAGCAGACCTAGCGGGGGACAAGAGACCCAGTACTTC. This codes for CASRPSGGQETQYF.

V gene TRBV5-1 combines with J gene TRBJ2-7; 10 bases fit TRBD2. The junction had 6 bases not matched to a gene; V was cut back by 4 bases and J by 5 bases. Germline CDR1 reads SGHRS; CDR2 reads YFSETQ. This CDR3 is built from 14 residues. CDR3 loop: CASSPTSGTDEQYF. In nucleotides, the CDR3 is TGCGCCAGCAGCCCTACTAGCGGGACGGACGAGCAGTACTTC.

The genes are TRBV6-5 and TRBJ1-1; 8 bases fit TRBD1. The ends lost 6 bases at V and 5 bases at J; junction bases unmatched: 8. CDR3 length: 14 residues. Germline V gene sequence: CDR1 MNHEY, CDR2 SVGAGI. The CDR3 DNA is TGTGCCAGCAGCACCGACAGGGGAGGAACTGAAGCTTTCTTT. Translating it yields CASSTDRGGTEAFF.

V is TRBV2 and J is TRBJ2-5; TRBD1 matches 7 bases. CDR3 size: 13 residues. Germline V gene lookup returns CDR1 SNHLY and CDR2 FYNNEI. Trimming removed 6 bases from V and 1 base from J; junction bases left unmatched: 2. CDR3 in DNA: TGTGCCAGCAGAGGACAGGTCCAAGAGACCCAGTACTTC. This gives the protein CASRGQVQETQYF.

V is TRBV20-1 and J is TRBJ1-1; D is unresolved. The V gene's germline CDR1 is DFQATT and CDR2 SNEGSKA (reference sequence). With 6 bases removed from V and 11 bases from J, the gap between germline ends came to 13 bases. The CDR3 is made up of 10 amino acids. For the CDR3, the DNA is TGCAGTGCCGCTGGGCTGAGTGCTTTCTTT. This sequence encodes CSAAGLSAFF.

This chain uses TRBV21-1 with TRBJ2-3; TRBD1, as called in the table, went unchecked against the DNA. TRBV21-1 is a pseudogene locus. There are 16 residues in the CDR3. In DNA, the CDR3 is TGTGCCAGCAGCAAAATCAAGGGGCAGGGGACGGATACGCAGTATTTT. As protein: CASSKIKGQGTDTQYF.

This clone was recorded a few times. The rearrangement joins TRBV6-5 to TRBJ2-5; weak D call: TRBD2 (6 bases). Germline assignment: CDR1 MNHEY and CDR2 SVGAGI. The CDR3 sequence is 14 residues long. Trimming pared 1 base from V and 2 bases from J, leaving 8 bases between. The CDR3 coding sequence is TGTGCCAGCAGTTACTGGAGGGAACAAGAGACCCAGTACTTC. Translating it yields CASSYWREQETQYF.

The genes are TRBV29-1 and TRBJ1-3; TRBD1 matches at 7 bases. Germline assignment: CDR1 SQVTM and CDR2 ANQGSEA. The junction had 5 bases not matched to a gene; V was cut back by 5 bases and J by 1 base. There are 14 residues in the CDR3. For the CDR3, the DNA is TGCAGCGTTATCGCAGGGGGGTCTGGAAACACCATATATTTT. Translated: CSVIAGGSGNTIYF.

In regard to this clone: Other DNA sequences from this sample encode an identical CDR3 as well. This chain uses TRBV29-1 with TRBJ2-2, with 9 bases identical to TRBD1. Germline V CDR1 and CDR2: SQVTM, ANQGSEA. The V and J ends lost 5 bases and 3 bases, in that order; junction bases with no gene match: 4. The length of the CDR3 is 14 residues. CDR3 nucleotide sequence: TGCAGCGTTAAGCGACAGGGGGACACCGGGGAGCTGTTTTTT. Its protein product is CSVKRQGDTGELFF.

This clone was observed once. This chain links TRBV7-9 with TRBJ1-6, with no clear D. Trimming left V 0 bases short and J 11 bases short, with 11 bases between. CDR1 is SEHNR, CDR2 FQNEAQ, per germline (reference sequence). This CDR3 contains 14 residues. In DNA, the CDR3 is TGTGCCAGCAGCTTAGCGCCCCTCGGGGCACCCCTCCACTTT. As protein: CASSLAPLGAPLHF.

The CDR3 DNA sequence: TGTGCCAGCAGCCGAACGGCAGGGGTCCGAGAGACCCAGTACTTC. Translated: CASSRTAGVRETQYF. The chain has TRBV7-2 and TRBJ2-5; D is possibly TRBD1 (6 bases). In germline, CDR1 is SGHTA, CDR2 FQGNSA. The germline V and J ends were trimmed by 5 bases and 4 bases, with 17 bases remaining between them. The CDR3 extends over 15 amino acids.

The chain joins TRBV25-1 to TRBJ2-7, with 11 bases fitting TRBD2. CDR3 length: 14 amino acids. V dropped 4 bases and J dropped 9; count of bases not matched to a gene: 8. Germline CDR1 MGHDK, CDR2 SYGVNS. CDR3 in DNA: TGTGCCAGCAGTGTGGGACTAGCGGCCTCGGGGCAGTACTTC. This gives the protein CASSVGLAASGQYF.

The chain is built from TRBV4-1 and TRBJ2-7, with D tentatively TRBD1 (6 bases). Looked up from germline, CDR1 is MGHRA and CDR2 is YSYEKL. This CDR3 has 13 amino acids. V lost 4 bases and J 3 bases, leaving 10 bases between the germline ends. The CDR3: CASSLQDSYEQYF. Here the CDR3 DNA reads TGCGCCAGCAGCCTACAGGACAGCTACGAGCAGTACTTC.

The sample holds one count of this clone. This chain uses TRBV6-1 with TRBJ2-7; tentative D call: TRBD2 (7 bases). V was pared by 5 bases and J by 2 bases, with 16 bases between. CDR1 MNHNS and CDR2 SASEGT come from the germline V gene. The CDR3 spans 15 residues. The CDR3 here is CASSTRAGQAYEQYF. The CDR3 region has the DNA TGTGCCAGCAGTACAAGAGCGGGACAAGCCTACGAGCAGTACTTC.